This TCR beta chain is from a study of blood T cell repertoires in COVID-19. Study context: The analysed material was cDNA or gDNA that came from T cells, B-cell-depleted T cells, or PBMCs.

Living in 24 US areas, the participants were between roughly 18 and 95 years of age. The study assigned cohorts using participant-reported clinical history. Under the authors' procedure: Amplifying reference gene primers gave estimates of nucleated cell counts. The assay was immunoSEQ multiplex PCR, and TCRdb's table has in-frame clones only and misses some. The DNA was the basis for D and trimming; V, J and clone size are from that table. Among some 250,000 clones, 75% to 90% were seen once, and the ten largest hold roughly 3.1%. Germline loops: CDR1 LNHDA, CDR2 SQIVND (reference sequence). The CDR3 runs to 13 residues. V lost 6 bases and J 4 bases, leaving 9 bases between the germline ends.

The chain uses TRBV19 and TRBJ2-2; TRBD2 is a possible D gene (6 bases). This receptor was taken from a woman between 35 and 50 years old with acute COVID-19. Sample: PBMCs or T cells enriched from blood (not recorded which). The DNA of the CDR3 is TGTGCCAGTAGACGGGAGCGCACCGGGGAGCTGTTTTTT. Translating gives CASRRERTGELFF.